Each of the 2 T cell receptor beta chains below was sequenced from the same sample in a study of PD-1 blockade in mismatch repair-deficient tumors. Sequencing used immunoSEQ multiplex PCR; TCRdb keeps in-frame clones, though not all of them. The sample yields tens of thousands of clones, 80% to 85% seen once. The starting material was PBMCs, obtained roughly 40 weeks after starting pembrolizumab. The receptors derive from an adult with mismatch repair-deficient cancer.

With respect to this clone: This may be a read error: a much more frequent sequence differs by one nucleotide. The rearrangement joins TRBV4-1 to TRBJ2-5; 9 nucleotides align to TRBD2. There are 13 residues in the CDR3. Germline assignment: CDR1 MGHRA and CDR2 YSYEKL. CDR3 residues: CASSLVAGETQHF. The CDR3 region has the DNA TGCGCCAGCAGCCTCGTAGCGGGAGAGACCCAGCACTTC.

This clone was recorded a few times. The rearrangement joins TRBV9 to TRBJ2-2; 11 bases agree with TRBD2. With V trimmed by 3 bases and J by 8 bases, 0 bases remained unmatched. The CDR3 sequence is 13 residues long. Germline lookup yields CDR1 SGDLS and CDR2 YYNGEE. The DNA for the CDR3 is TGTGCCAGCAGCGGACTAGCGGGAGGGGAGCTGTTTTTT. This codes for CASSGLAGGELFF.